This TCR beta chain was recovered during a study of cytomegalovirus exposure and HLA in healthy donors. J gave up 6 bases and V 8 bases, and 12 bases lay outside the gene matches. CDR1 and CDR2 from the germline V gene are MDHEN and SYDVKM. CDR3 length: 14 amino acids. Overall study findings and caveats: First-cohort TCR clusters were later found to tend to co-occur in the approximately 110 validation repertoires. Most TCR sequences were uncommon, yet certain public TCRs appeared in many donors.

Sequenced by immunoSEQ multiplex PCR; TCRdb stores in-frame clones only, minus some. The sample consists of some 200,000 clones, around 80% of them appearing once. Notes on this clone: Its antigen is still unknown.

This TCR was sampled from a young woman in good health and CMV-seropositive. Input material: PBMCs. The V gene is TRBV28, the J gene TRBJ1-2; 7 bases are shared with TRBD1. CDR3 in DNA: TGTGCCAGCGTGTACCTTCAGGGGGGCCATGGCTACACCTTC. This sequence encodes CASVYLQGGHGYTF.